What follows are 6 T cell receptor beta chains derived from one specimen sequenced in a study of regulatory T cells in long-lasting Graves disease. Assembly of TCR beta libraries relied on iRepertoire HTBI primers together with Arm-PCR of CDR3 regions. MiXCR, applied by TCRdb to the multiplex PCR reads, yields one record per CDR3 protein. The sample lists about 340,000 distinct CDR3 sequences; about 20% were seen once. Time point meaning: persistent/refractory GD, antithyroid drugs over 5 years with positive TRAb. TCR sequences were obtained from RNA taken from PBMCs. Sequenced material: peripheral blood mononuclear cells (PBMCs), taken when the disease was refractory, from a patient treated with antithyroid drugs. Receptor source: a female donor with Graves disease.

This clonotype was counted a few times. V is TRBV28 and J is TRBJ1-5, with a possible D match to TRBD1 (6 bases). The CDR3 spans 15 residues. Germline loops: CDR1 MDHEN, CDR2 SYDVKM. Trimming shortened V by 6 bases and J by 7 bases, and 19 bases separated the two germline ends. CDR3 sequence reads: CASRGAGKVEQPQHF. The CDR3 nucleotides are TGTGCCAGCAGGGGGGCAGGGAAGGTAGAGCAGCCCCAGCATTTT.

The chain combines TRBV19 with TRBJ1-1; the match to TRBD1 covers 11 bases. CDR1 is LNHDA and CDR2 is SQIVND in the germline V gene (reference sequence). The CDR3 is made up of 15 amino acids. V lost 5 bases, J lost 4 bases, and 6 bases stayed unmatched. The CDR3 here is CASSVTGTGGTEAFF. The CDR3 bases are TGTGCCAGTAGTGTGACCGGGACAGGGGGCACTGAAGCTTTCTTT.

The chain combines TRBV19 with TRBJ2-7, with 7 bases lining up with TRBD2. V dropped 3 bases and J dropped 4; count of bases not matched to a gene: 6. Per germline, CDR1 LNHDA and CDR2 SQIVND (reference sequence). CDR3 size: 14 residues. The CDR3 here is CASSMGRGGYEQYF. The CDR3 DNA is TGTGCCAGTAGTATGGGTCGGGGAGGGTACGAGCAGTACTTC.

This clonotype has ten or more counts. The gene calls are TRBV2 and TRBJ2-7; tentatively, D is TRBD1 or TRBD2 (5 bases each). This CDR3 has 11 amino acids. V was trimmed by 6 bases and J by 7 bases, leaving 10 bases between them. CDR1 and CDR2 (germline): SNHLY, FYNNEI. The CDR3 DNA reads TGTGCCAGCAGCGGAGGACATGAGCAGTACTTC. It translates to CASSGGHEQYF.

A remark on this clonotype: This likely comes from a read error, as the CDR3 has no conserved phenylalanine or tryptophan at its end. The chain carries TRBV7-3 and TRBJ1-1, with 8 bases lining up with TRBD1. Per the germline V gene, CDR1 is SGHTA and CDR2 is FQGTGA. V was pared by 3 bases and J by 5 bases, with 11 bases of the junction left unmatched. The CDR3 sequence is 16 residues long. The CDR3 loop reads CASSLWTGRGSTEAFS. In DNA form, the CDR3 reads TGTGCCAGCAGCTTGTGGACAGGGCGGGGAAGTACTGAAGCTTTCTCT.

This clonotype was recorded many times. The V and J genes are TRBV7-9 and TRBJ2-5, with D tentatively TRBD2 (5 bases). The V gene's germline CDR1 is SEHNR and CDR2 FQNEAQ (reference sequence). Trimming pared 5 bases from V and 4 bases from J, leaving 11 bases between. The CDR3 sequence is 13 residues long. The CDR3 DNA follows: TGTGCCAGCAGCCCTGGGAGCGGAGAGACCCAGTACTTC. Its protein product is CASSPGSGETQYF.